The sequence of this TCR beta chain was determined in a study of T cell responses to AZD1222 COVID-19 vaccine. Here immunoSEQ multiplex PCR was the method, and the copy in TCRdb shows in-frame clones only, minus some. Seen here are 95,000 to 150,000 clones, 92% observed once, and the top ten hold more than 13%. Per germline, CDR1 SEHNR and CDR2 FQNEAQ (reference sequence). V lost 0 bases and J lost 2, with 11 bases in between. This CDR3 spans 17 amino acids. This receptor was identified in an adult in good health. The chain carries TRBV7-9 and TRBJ1-6; D may be TRBD1 (5 bases). Sample: peripheral blood, taken on day 0 of AZD1222 vaccination. CDR3 DNA: TGTGCCAGCAGCTTAGCGTCTGGAGGGGCCTATAATTCACCCCTCCACTTT. The encoded protein is CASSLASGGAYNSPLHF.